The 32 T cell receptor beta chains below come from one sample, sequenced in a study of spatial heterogeneity in lung cancer. Time point specified: sample taken at primary tumor resection. Whole RNA obtained from tumor, nontumor lung or frozen PBMC underwent sequencing without sorting. MiXCR, applied by TCRdb to the 5' RACE reads, yields one record per CDR3 protein. Here the sample spans more than 2,500 distinct CDR3 sequences, roughly 8.5% being singletons. The source material was normal lung tissue next to the tumor, sampled at surgery. These receptors all come from a male donor with early-stage non-small cell lung cancer.

This clonotype qualifies as medium-sized (0.01 to 0.1%). A library prepared for alpha chains yielded this beta chain as an off-target read; its size is of little meaning. The chain employs TRBV5-1 and TRBJ2-7; 9 bases are a match to TRBD1. The CDR3 has 15 residues. CDR1 and CDR2 (germline): SGHRS, YFSETQ. V lost 3 bases to trimming and J lost 6 bases; unmatched junction nucleotides: 10. The DNA of the CDR3 is TGCGCCAGCAGCTCATACAGGGGGCGAGGTCCCGAGCAGTACTTC. Protein sequence: CASSSYRGRGPEQYF.

By sample share, this clonotype is medium-sized. The library was designed around alpha chains, so this beta chain is a stray read whose abundance carries little weight. The chain is built from TRBV6-5 and TRBJ2-2, with 8 bases aligning to TRBD2. Germline trimming cut 5 bases from V and 3 bases from J; bases unmatched to any gene: 8. In germline, CDR1 is MNHEY, CDR2 SVGAGI. The CDR3 consists of 16 residues. The CDR3 nucleotides are TGTGCCAGCAGTCGTAGCGGGATATTGGACACCGGGGAGCTGTTTTTT. The encoded protein is CASSRSGILDTGELFF.

This clonotype came up a few times. This beta chain was picked up by a library intended for alpha chains and is off target, so its count carries little meaning. CDR3 in DNA: TGCGCCAGCAGCTTGGATCTTACCAAAAACATTCAGTACTTC. As protein: CASSLDLTKNIQYF. V and J are TRBV5-1 and TRBJ2-4; D gene ambiguous. Trimming took off 0 bases at V and 2 bases at J, with 6 bases between the two ends. The CDR3 consists of 14 residues. Germline CDR1 reads SGHRS; CDR2 reads YFSETQ.

This clonotype is medium-sized by share. Since the library was made to target alpha chains, this beta chain is a stray read and its abundance is not meaningful. The chain uses TRBV12-3 or TRBV12-4 and TRBJ2-1; 7 bases match TRBD1. Losses at the gene ends were 5 bases for V and 4 bases for J; bases not matched to a gene: 8. CDR3 size: 15 residues. The CDR3 loop reads CASSPAPGQYNEQFF. The CDR3 bases are TGTGCCAGCAGTCCCGCCCCGGGACAGTACAATGAGCAGTTCTTC.

A word on this clonotype: This beta chain is an unintended read in a library built for alpha chains; its size means little. The chain links TRBV28 to TRBJ2-1; 7 bases align to TRBD2. Germline loops: CDR1 MDHEN, CDR2 SYDVKM. V lost 6 bases to trimming and J lost 0 bases; unmatched junction nucleotides: 5. This CDR3 spans 15 amino acids. CDR3 sequence: CASSPGGSSYNEQFF. The CDR3 DNA reads as TGTGCCAGCAGCCCCGGGGGGAGCTCCTACAATGAGCAGTTCTTC.

This clonotype is deemed medium-sized. This beta chain is off target for a library built for alpha chains, so its abundance means little. V is TRBV12-3 or TRBV12-4 and J is TRBJ2-7; the match to TRBD2 covers 7 bases. After removal of 0 bases from V and 12 bases from J, the junction contained 8 bases not matched to a gene. This CDR3 is 13 amino acids long. The CDR3, as DNA: TGTGCCAGCAGTTTAGCACCGGGGCGGGAGTGGTACTTC. This translates into CASSLAPGREWYF.

This clonotype was counted ten times or more. In a library made to pick up alpha chains, this beta chain is a stray read with a size that means little. V gene TRBV2 combines with J gene TRBJ1-5; 8 nucleotides align to TRBD1. The V segment lost 4 bases and the J segment 5 bases; nucleotides outside the gene matches: 4. The germline CDR1 and CDR2 sequences are SNHLY and FYNNEI. The CDR3 sequence is 14 residues long. The CDR3 sequence is CASSGTGRDQPQHF. The CDR3 DNA sequence: TGTGCCAGCAGTGGGACAGGGCGGGATCAGCCCCAGCATTTT.

This clonotype was seen many times. Found in a library prepared for alpha chains, this beta chain is an off-target read, and its abundance has little meaning. The chain employs TRBV28 and TRBJ2-1; D possibly uses TRBD1 or TRBD2 (5 bases each). Germline lookup yields CDR1 MDHEN and CDR2 SYDVKM. The CDR3 is 14 residues long. V lost 9 bases and J 7 bases, leaving 19 bases between the germline ends. The CDR3 nucleotides are TGTGCCAGTCATGAACCGGGACCAGAGAATGAGCAGTTCTTC. This gives the protein CASHEPGPENEQFF.

This clonotype is termed medium-sized. A library prepared for alpha chains yielded this beta chain as an off-target read; its size is of little meaning. This chain links TRBV3-1 with TRBJ1-5, with D hard to call. Germline CDR1 and CDR2: LGHDT and YNNKEL (reference sequence). Between the trimmed V and J ends, which lost 0 bases and 4 bases, there was a span of 4 bases. This CDR3 contains 13 residues. As DNA, the CDR3 is TGTGCCAGCAGCCAAGACGAAAATCAGCCCCAGCATTTT. As protein: CASSQDENQPQHF.

Concerning this clonotype: This beta chain is an off-target read within a library intended for alpha chains, so its frequency means little. The chain links TRBV25-1 to TRBJ2-2; no clear D. The CDR3 sequence is 15 residues long. Trimming took 1 base from V and 6 from J, leaving 12 bases between them. Germline V CDR1 and CDR2: MGHDK, SYGVNS. The CDR3 is CASSESSDSAGELFF. The CDR3 region has the DNA TGTGCCAGCAGTGAATCCTCTGACTCCGCCGGGGAGCTGTTTTTT.

The sample holds many counts of this clonotype. This beta chain is off target for a library built for alpha chains, so its abundance means little. The CDR3 reads CAWREEETQYF. DNA of the CDR3: TGTGCCTGGAGGGAAGAGGAGACCCAGTACTTC. V and J are TRBV30 and TRBJ2-5, with D uncertain. V was clipped by 3 bases and J by 5 bases, with 7 bases between them. CDR1 is GTSNPN and CDR2 is SVGIG in the germline V gene (reference sequence). The CDR3 is 11 residues long.

Relative to its sample, this clonotype is medium-sized. With the library built for alpha chains, this beta chain is off target and its frequency is not meaningful. This chain joins TRBV5-1 and TRBJ1-5; D is unresolved. The CDR3 runs 12 residues. The V gene lost 0 bases and the J gene lost 6 bases, with 4 bases spanning the gap. Germline CDR1 reads SGHRS; CDR2 reads YFSETQ. The CDR3 sequence: CASSLDGQPQHF. The CDR3 coding sequence is TGCGCCAGCAGCTTGGACGGTCAGCCCCAGCATTTT.

Ten or more counts support this clonotype. This beta chain is an unintended read in a library built for alpha chains; its size means little. The chain uses TRBV2 and TRBJ2-7; no firm D call. The V gene's germline CDR1 is SNHLY and CDR2 FYNNEI. This CDR3 is 14 amino acids long. Trimming cost V 1 base and J 2 bases, with 9 bases left between them. CDR3 region: CASSEGLPTYEQYF. The CDR3 DNA is TGTGCCAGCAGTGAAGGGCTCCCTACCTACGAGCAGTACTTC.

In its sample, this clonotype was seen many times. This beta chain lies outside the target of a library built for alpha chains; its clone size means little. The chain combines TRBV27 with TRBJ1-5; 9 bases fit TRBD1. CDR3 size: 12 residues. Losses at the gene ends were 7 bases for V and 8 bases for J; bases not matched to a gene: 3. In germline, CDR1 is MNHEY, CDR2 SMNVEV (reference sequence). CDR3: CASKTGGKPQHF. The CDR3 nucleotides are TGTGCCAGCAAGACAGGGGGTAAGCCCCAGCATTTT.

By sample fraction, this clonotype is medium-sized. This beta chain appears as a stray read in a library generated for alpha chains; its size is not informative. The genes are TRBV28 and TRBJ2-3, with a weak D call TRBD1 (6 bases). The germline gives CDR1 MDHEN, CDR2 SYDVKM. This CDR3 has 12 amino acids. Trimming cost V 7 bases and J 5 bases, with 10 bases left between them. CDR3 in DNA: TGTGCCAGCAACAGGGTCGAAGATACGCAGTATTTT. Residues: CASNRVEDTQYF.

In this sample, this clonotype is medium-sized (0.01 to 0.1%). Because this beta chain is a stray read in a library intended to capture alpha chains, its abundance should not be given much weight. This chain links TRBV7-2 with TRBJ2-1, with D perhaps matching TRBD2 (5 bases). This CDR3 has 17 residues. Germline CDR1 SGHTA, CDR2 FQGNSA. Trimming shortened V by 6 bases and J by 0 bases, and 18 bases separated the two germline ends. The CDR3 DNA is TGTGCCAGCAGGTACCCCTCAACGGGAAGCTCCTACAATGAGCAGTTCTTC. Protein product: CASRYPSTGSSYNEQFF. The full variable domain, with the rest looked up from reference TRBV7-2 and TRBJ2-1, is GAGVSQSPSNKVTEKGKDVELRCDPISGHTALYWYRQSLGQGLEFLIYFQGNSAPDKSGLPSDRFSAERTGGSVSTLTIQRTQQEDSAVYLCASRYPSTGSSYNEQFFGPGTRLTVL.

Sample share makes this clonotype medium-sized. As an off-target read in a library built for alpha chains, this beta chain has a frequency of little significance. The chain has TRBV7-8 and TRBJ2-3, with 10 bases aligning to TRBD2. V lost 5 bases, J lost 8 bases, and 10 bases stayed unmatched. CDR1 SGHVS and CDR2 FQNEAQ come from the germline V gene. The CDR3 loop spans 15 amino acids. CDR3 sequence (DNA): TGTGCCAGCAGCCGGACTAGCGGCCACGGGGGTACGCAGTATTTT. It encodes CASSRTSGHGGTQYF.

By share, this clonotype counts as medium-sized. This beta chain is an unintended read in a library built for alpha chains; its size means little. The chain employs TRBV5-6 and TRBJ2-1, with D perhaps TRBD2 (6 bases). V dropped 0 bases and J dropped 2 bases, with 9 bases sitting between them. This CDR3 is 15 amino acids long. Germline CDR1 reads SGHDT; CDR2 reads YYEEEE. As DNA, the CDR3 is TGTGCCAGCAGCTTGGCGGGAGCCCCCTACAATGAGCAGTTCTTC. As protein: CASSLAGAPYNEQFF.

Note on this clonotype: This beta chain came through as a stray read in a library set up for alpha chains, and its size says little. The chain carries TRBV12-3 or TRBV12-4 and TRBJ1-2, with 8 bases that match TRBD1. This CDR3 has 13 amino acids. The junction had 3 bases not matched to a gene; V was cut back by 2 bases and J by 7 bases. CDR3 region: CASSLSDRGGYTF. DNA of the CDR3: TGTGCCAGCAGTTTAAGTGACAGGGGTGGCTACACCTTC.

At least ten counts were recorded for this clonotype. This beta chain is an unintended read in a library built for alpha chains; its size means little. The rearrangement joins TRBV6-5 to TRBJ2-2, with D unclear. V lost 0 bases, J lost 10 bases, and 12 bases lay in between. The CDR3 is 14 amino acids. Per germline, CDR1 MNHEY and CDR2 SVGAGI. As DNA, the CDR3 is TGTGCCAGCAGTTACTCGAAATTTAATCAGGAGCTGTTTTTT. Translated: CASSYSKFNQELFF.

To note about this clonotype: This beta chain is an unintended read in a library built for alpha chains; its size means little. This chain connects TRBV5-6 to TRBJ2-7; D gene uncertain. This CDR3 has 12 amino acids. The germline V gene has CDR1 SGHDT and CDR2 YYEEEE. V was pared by 3 bases and J by 6 bases, with 10 bases between. The CDR3 protein is CASSSSTLEQYF. The CDR3 region has the DNA TGTGCCAGCAGCTCCTCAACCCTCGAGCAGTACTTC.

This clonotype counts as medium-sized. For a library built for alpha chains, this beta chain is a stray read; little rests on its size. This chain uses TRBV27 with TRBJ2-2, with D unclear. This CDR3 spans 14 amino acids. Trimming cost V 0 bases and J 6 bases, with 8 bases left between them. Germline V gene data show CDR1 as MNHEY and CDR2 as SMNVEV (reference sequence). The chain's CDR3 is CASSLSRIPGELFF. DNA of the CDR3: TGTGCCAGCAGTTTATCGAGGATTCCCGGGGAGCTGTTTTTT.

This clonotype was found a few times. This beta chain is off target for a library built for alpha chains, so its abundance means little. The chain couples TRBV6-2 or TRBV6-3 to TRBJ2-5, with 13 bases fitting TRBD2. The V segment lost 4 bases and the J segment 4 bases; nucleotides outside the gene matches: 9. Per the germline V gene, CDR1 is MNHEY and CDR2 is SVGEGT. This CDR3 is 17 amino acids long. The CDR3 is CASSWTMGLAGRETQYF. CDR3 nucleotides: TGTGCCAGCAGTTGGACTATGGGACTAGCGGGAAGAGAGACCCAGTACTTC.

In its sample, this clonotype is medium-sized. As an off-target read in a library built for alpha chains, this beta chain has a frequency of little significance. The chain carries TRBV10-3 and TRBJ2-5; TRBD2 matches at 8 bases. The V segment lost 3 bases and the J segment 6 bases; nucleotides outside the gene matches: 9. The CDR3 is made up of 15 amino acids. Germline values: CDR1 ENHRY, CDR2 SYGVKD. Here the CDR3 reads CAISELPAGGQTQYF. The CDR3, as DNA: TGTGCCATCAGTGAACTCCCCGCGGGAGGCCAGACCCAGTACTTC.

Judged by abundance, this clonotype is medium-sized. This beta chain slipped into a library made for alpha chains as a stray read, so its size is not meaningful. The chain recombines TRBV30 with TRBJ2-7, with TRBD2 matching 9 bases. CDR1 and CDR2 (germline): GTSNPN, SVGIG (reference sequence). Trimming cost V 7 bases and J 5 bases; bases outside gene matches: 12. CDR3 length equals 14 residues. The CDR3 loop reads CASRGGTSRNEQYF. The CDR3 nucleotides are TGTGCCTCCAGGGGGGGGACTAGCCGGAACGAGCAGTACTTC.

By share, this clonotype counts as medium-sized (0.01 to 0.1%). The library was built for alpha chains, so this beta chain is an off-target read and its size means little. The V call is TRBV6-5, the J call TRBJ2-7; TRBD2 might be the D (5 bases). V lost 8 bases, J lost 4 bases, and 9 bases lay in between. Germline V gene lookup returns CDR1 MNHEY and CDR2 SVGAGI. This CDR3 is built from 11 residues. The CDR3 region has the DNA TGTGCCAGCCTCGGGGTTTACGAGCAGTACTTC. Translated: CASLGVYEQYF.

This clonotype is medium-sized by share. Found in a library prepared for alpha chains, this beta chain is an off-target read, and its abundance has little meaning. This chain links TRBV12-3 or TRBV12-4 with TRBJ1-1; 10 bases match TRBD1. Trimming cost V 2 bases and J 5 bases; bases outside gene matches: 5. This CDR3 comprises 15 residues. CDR3 bases: TGTGCCAGCAGTTTATTTGGACAGGGGGGAACTGAAGCTTTCTTT. Its translation is CASSLFGQGGTEAFF.

This clonotype was seen repeatedly, ten times or more. Since it is a stray read in a library aimed at alpha chains, this beta chain has a size that is not meaningful. This chain uses TRBV5-1 with TRBJ2-7; 12 bases line up with TRBD2. This CDR3 has 15 amino acids. CDR1 and CDR2 from the germline V gene are SGHRS and YFSETQ. J lost 5 bases, V lost 5 bases, and 8 bases had no gene match. The CDR3 DNA follows: TGCGCCAGCAGGGGGGGGACTAGCGGGTGGAACGAGCAGTACTTC. Protein product: CASRGGTSGWNEQYF.

This clonotype was observed at least ten times. This beta chain is an unintended read in a library built for alpha chains; its size means little. The chain joins TRBV20-1 to TRBJ2-2; D is perhaps TRBD1 or TRBD2 (6 bases each). V was clipped by 2 bases and J by 5 bases, with 18 bases between them. The CDR3 has 16 residues. Germline V gene lookup returns CDR1 DFQATT and CDR2 SNEGSKA (reference sequence). As DNA, the CDR3 is TGCAGTGCTAGAAAGGGGGGAGCCTCGGGGACCGGGGAGCTGTTTTTT. Its protein product is CSARKGGASGTGELFF.

This clonotype was picked up many times. This beta chain appears as a stray read in a library generated for alpha chains; its size is not informative. This sequence joins TRBV28 and TRBJ2-3, with D possibly TRBD1 on 5 matching bases. The CDR3 is 16 residues long. V dropped 4 bases and J dropped 2 bases, with 16 bases sitting between them. Looked up from germline, CDR1 is MDHEN and CDR2 is SYDVKM. CDR3 amino acids: CASSSSTAGPTDTQYF. The CDR3 DNA reads as TGTGCCAGCAGTTCGTCGACAGCCGGGCCCACAGATACGCAGTATTTT. Supplemented by reference TRBV28 and TRBJ2-3, the full variable domain reads DVKVTQSSRYLVKRTGEKVFLECVQDMDHENMFWYRQDPGLGLRLIYFSYDVKMKEKGDIPEGYSVSREKKERFSLILESASTNQTSMYLCASSSSTAGPTDTQYFGPGTRLTVL.

This clonotype was observed at least ten times. This beta chain is a stray sequence in a library constructed for alpha chains; its clone size is not meaningful. The genes are TRBV6-5 and TRBJ1-2; D might be TRBD1 (5 bases). Trimming took 6 bases from V and 2 from J, leaving 7 bases between them. Germline CDR1 reads MNHEY; CDR2 reads SVGAGI. CDR3 size: 12 residues. CDR3 coding DNA: TGTGCCAGCAGGAACAGGAACTATGGCTACACCTTC. Residues: CASRNRNYGYTF.

This clonotype is medium-sized by share. This beta chain is an unintended read in a library built for alpha chains; its size means little. The chain couples TRBV12-3 or TRBV12-4 to TRBJ2-1; D may be TRBD1 (5 bases). The CDR3 runs 11 residues. Trimming removed 8 bases at V and 8 bases at J, with 10 bases between. The CDR3 region is CASAIGDEQFF. CDR3 sequence (DNA): TGTGCCAGCGCCATAGGGGATGAGCAGTTCTTC.